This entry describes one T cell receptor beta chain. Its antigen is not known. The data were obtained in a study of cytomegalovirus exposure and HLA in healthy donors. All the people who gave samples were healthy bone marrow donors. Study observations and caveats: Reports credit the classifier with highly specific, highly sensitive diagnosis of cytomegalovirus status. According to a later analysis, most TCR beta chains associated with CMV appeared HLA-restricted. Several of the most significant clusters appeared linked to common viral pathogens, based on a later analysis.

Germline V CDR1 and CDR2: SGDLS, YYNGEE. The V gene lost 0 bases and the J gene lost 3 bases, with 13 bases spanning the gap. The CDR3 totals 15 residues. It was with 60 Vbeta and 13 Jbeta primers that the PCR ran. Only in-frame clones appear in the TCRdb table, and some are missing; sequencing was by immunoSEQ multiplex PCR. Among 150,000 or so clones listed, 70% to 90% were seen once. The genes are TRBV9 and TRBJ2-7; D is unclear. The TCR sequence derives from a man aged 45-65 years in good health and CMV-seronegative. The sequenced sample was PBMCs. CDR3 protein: CASSVALDSGYEQYF. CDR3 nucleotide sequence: TGTGCCAGCAGCGTAGCTCTAGATAGTGGCTACGAGCAGTACTTC. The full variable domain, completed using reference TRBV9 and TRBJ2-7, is DSGVTQTPKHLITATGQRVTLRCSPRSGDLSVYWYQQSLDQGLQFLIQYYNGEERAKGNILERFSAQQFPDLHSELNLSSLELGDSALYFCASSVALDSGYEQYFGPGTRLTVT.